The clone carrying this T cell receptor (beta chain) has more than one count but fewer than ten. The entry originates in a study of blood T cell repertoires in COVID-19. Study information: Acute and convalescent COVID-19 samples came from the United States, Italy and Spain. The analysed material was cDNA or gDNA that came from T cells, B-cell-depleted T cells, or PBMCs.

How the authors handled the data: Amplifying reference gene primers gave estimates of nucleated cell counts. Sequenced by immunoSEQ multiplex PCR; TCRdb stores in-frame clones only, minus some. V and J calls and clone size are given by that table; D and trimming were obtained from the DNA. The sample consists of 200,000 to 250,000 clones, 70% to 85% of them appearing once. The sample consisted of peripheral blood. This sequence originates from an elderly woman with acute or convalescent COVID-19.

The CDR3 is CASRRGPENTEAFF. The CDR3 DNA is TGTGCCAGCAGGAGAGGCCCGGAGAACACTGAAGCTTTCTTT. The chain couples TRBV6-5 to TRBJ1-1; D ambiguous. The CDR3 sequence is 14 residues long. Between the trimmed V and J ends, which lost 6 bases and 1 base, there was a span of 12 bases. Germline V gene lookup returns CDR1 MNHEY and CDR2 SVGAGI.